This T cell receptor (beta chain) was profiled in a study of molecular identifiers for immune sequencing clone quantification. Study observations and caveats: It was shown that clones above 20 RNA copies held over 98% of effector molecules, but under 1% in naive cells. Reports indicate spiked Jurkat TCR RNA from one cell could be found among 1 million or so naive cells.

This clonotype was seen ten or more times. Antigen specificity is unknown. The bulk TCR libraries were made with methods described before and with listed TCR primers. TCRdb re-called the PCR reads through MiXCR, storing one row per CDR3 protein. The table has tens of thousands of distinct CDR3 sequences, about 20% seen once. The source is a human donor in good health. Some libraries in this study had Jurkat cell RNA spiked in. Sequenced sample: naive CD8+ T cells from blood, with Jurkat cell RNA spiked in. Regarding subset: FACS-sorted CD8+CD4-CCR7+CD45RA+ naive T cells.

DNA for the CDR3: TGTGCCAGTAGTATAGGGGACAGCCACTACGAGCAGTACTTC. This translates into CASSIGDSHYEQYF. J is TRBJ2-7 and V is TRBV19; 7 positions match TRBD1. Unmatched junction bases numbered 3, after V lost 1 base and J lost 3 bases. Germline V gives CDR1 LNHDA, CDR2 SQIVND (reference sequence). This CDR3 has 14 residues. Together with reference TRBV19 and TRBJ2-7, the CDR3 gives the full variable domain: DGGITQSPKYLFRKEGQNVTLSCEQNLNHDAMYWYRQDPGQGLRLIYYSQIVNDFQKGDIAEGYSVSREKKESFPLTVTSAQKNPTAFYLCASSIGDSHYEQYFGPGTRLTVT.